This entry describes one T cell receptor beta chain. Its specificity is not known. The data stem from a study of OX40 agonist ivuxolimab in advanced cancers. Study information: Mean age approximately 59 years, range 23 to 79; 82.7% male. Three patients, one with hepatocellular carcinoma and two with cutaneous melanoma, responded partially.

The protocol was immunoSEQ multiplex PCR, while the TCRdb copy is restricted to in-frame clones and leaves out a portion. Among 40,000 to 60,000 clones listed, about 81% were seen once. Germline V gives CDR1 SGHRS, CDR2 YFSETQ. The ends were cut back, 7 bases at V and 6 bases at J, with 21 bases in the middle. The CDR3 extends over 15 amino acids. Points from the study as a whole: What antigens the expanded peripheral T cells recognized was never established.

The input for sequencing was CD4+ or CD8+ T cells sorted from blood, taken in a trial of the OX40 agonist ivuxolimab. The sequence was collected from an adult with an advanced solid tumor such as melanoma, head and neck, liver or kidney cancer. This chain connects TRBV5-1 to TRBJ2-3; maybe TRBD1 (6 bases). CDR3 DNA sequence: TGCGCCAGCCGAGGGACAAGACCCTTGGTCGATACGCAGTATTTT. This encodes CASRGTRPLVDTQYF. The full variable domain, with the rest looked up from reference TRBV5-1 and TRBJ2-3, is KAGVTQTPRYLIKTRGQQVTLSCSPISGHRSVSWYQQTPGQGLQFLFEYFSETQRNKGNFPGRFSGRQFSNSRSEMNVSTLELGDSALYLCASRGTRPLVDTQYFGPGTRLTVL.